The next 29 T cell receptor beta chains were all read from a single sample in a study of T cell changes during pregnancy in multiple sclerosis. Profiled with immunoSEQ multiplex PCR; TCRdb holds only in-frame clones, not every one. The sample lists tens of thousands of clones; approximately 92% were seen once. This material consisted of peripheral blood, taken in the third trimester of pregnancy. The receptors here all came from a female donor in good health, enrolled as a control in a pregnancy study.

The chain combines TRBV2 with TRBJ2-4; 8 bases line up with TRBD1. V lost 7 bases to trimming and J lost 6 bases; unmatched junction nucleotides: 5. Germline assignment: CDR1 SNHLY and CDR2 FYNNEI. The CDR3 consists of 13 residues. The DNA of the CDR3 is TGTGCCAGCATAGGCCAGGGGGCAAACATTCAGTACTTC. Translating it yields CASIGQGANIQYF.

The chain uses TRBV30 and TRBJ2-7, with D possibly TRBD1 on 6 matching bases. This CDR3 is built from 12 residues. The germline V gene encodes CDR1 GTSNPN and CDR2 SVGIG (reference sequence). The V end was cut by 5 bases, the J end by 3 bases, with 11 bases between. In nucleotides, the CDR3 is TGTGCCTGGCGTAGGACAGACTACGAGCAGTACTTC. This codes for CAWRRTDYEQYF. Using reference TRBV30 and TRBJ2-7 for the parts outside the CDR3, the full variable domain is SQTIHQWPATLVQPVGSPLSLECTVEGTSNPNLYWYRQAAGRGLQLLFYSVGIGQISSEVPQNLSASRPQDRQFILSSKKLLLSDSGFYLCAWRRTDYEQYFGPGTRLTVT.

This clone was seen only a few times. This chain links TRBV30 with TRBJ1-6, with 7 bases aligning to TRBD1. The germline V gene encodes CDR1 GTSNPN and CDR2 SVGIG (reference sequence). V lost 7 bases and J lost 11; bases outside the gene matches: 11. The CDR3 is made up of 13 amino acids. The chain's CDR3 is CALRTGPGAPLHF. The CDR3, as DNA: TGTGCCTTAAGGACAGGTCCTGGGGCACCCCTCCACTTT.

In its sample, this clone was seen once. The chain joins TRBV29-1 to TRBJ2-1; 7 nucleotides match TRBD2. Per germline, CDR1 SQVTM and CDR2 ANQGSEA. The V segment lost 0 bases and the J segment 5 bases; nucleotides outside the gene matches: 7. This CDR3 has 15 amino acids. Written as DNA, the CDR3 is TGCAGCGTTGAAGATGGACTAGTCAAGGACAATGAGCAGTTCTTC. It codes for CSVEDGLVKDNEQFF.

The rearrangement uses TRBV4-1 and TRBJ2-2, with D tentatively TRBD2 (6 bases). Germline CDR1 MGHRA, CDR2 YSYEKL. Trimming stripped 1 base from V and 0 bases from J, with 12 bases between. The CDR3 is 17 amino acids. The CDR3 reads CASSQALAVANTGELFF. In DNA, the CDR3 is TGCGCCAGCAGCCAAGCACTAGCAGTCGCGAACACCGGGGAGCTGTTTTTT.

V usage is TRBV4-2 and J usage is TRBJ1-1; D might be TRBD1 (6 bases). Between the trimmed V and J ends, which lost 3 bases and 5 bases, there was a span of 19 bases. This CDR3 region has 16 residues. Germline V gene sequence: CDR1 LGHNA, CDR2 YNFKEQ. The CDR3 DNA reads TGTGCCAGCAGCCATGATTTTAACAGGGAGGGAACTGAAGCTTTCTTT. Its protein is CASSHDFNREGTEAFF.

V gene TRBV19 combines with J gene TRBJ1-1, with TRBD1 matching 7 bases. With 5 bases clipped from V and 1 base from J, the junction kept 4 bases outside the gene matches. Germline V gene lookup returns CDR1 LNHDA and CDR2 SQIVND (reference sequence). The length of the CDR3 is 14 residues. The CDR3 protein is CASSVQGSNTEAFF. The CDR3 bases are TGTGCCAGTAGTGTACAGGGGTCGAACACTGAAGCTTTCTTT.

CDR3 sequence (DNA): TGTGCCAGCAGCCCAATTAGCGGTAAAGAGACCCAGTACTTC. It specifies CASSPISGKETQYF. The chain couples TRBV11-2 to TRBJ2-5, with a weak D call TRBD2 (6 bases). The CDR3 totals 14 residues. The V gene's germline CDR1 is SGHAT and CDR2 FQNNGV. The V end was cut by 5 bases, the J end by 3 bases, with 13 bases between.

V and J are TRBV10-1 and TRBJ2-2; D gene ambiguous. The CDR3 covers 12 residues. V shed 8 bases and J shed 7 bases, with 11 bases lying between them. CDR1 and CDR2 from the germline V gene are WNHNN and SYGVQD (reference sequence). DNA of the CDR3: TGCGCCAGCCGGCAGGATAACGGGGAGCTGTTTTTT. Protein: CASRQDNGELFF.

This clone was seen a few times. This chain links TRBV28 with TRBJ1-5, with TRBD1 matching 9 bases. CDR1 and CDR2 (germline): MDHEN, SYDVKM. The V and J ends lost 6 bases and 6 bases, in that order; junction bases with no gene match: 12. The CDR3 runs to 16 residues. CDR3 in DNA: TGTGCCAGCAGCCGCTACGGGACAGGGATTCGTCAGCCCCAGCATTTT. Translation: CASSRYGTGIRQPQHF.

This chain joins TRBV18 and TRBJ1-5; D is uncertain. There are 15 residues in the CDR3. V lost 6 bases and J lost 2, with 14 bases in between. The V gene's germline CDR1 is KGHSH and CDR2 LQKENI. CDR3 sequence reads: CASSRDMVGNQPQHF. The CDR3 DNA reads as TGTGCCAGCTCTCGCGACATGGTTGGCAATCAGCCCCAGCATTTT.

The chain has TRBV2 and TRBJ1-6; maybe TRBD1 (6 bases). V gave up 6 bases and J gave up 6 bases, with 15 bases separating them. Germline V gene sequence: CDR1 SNHLY, CDR2 FYNNEI. This CDR3 contains 15 residues. The chain's CDR3 is CASSKRTVANSPLHF. CDR3 DNA sequence: TGTGCCAGCAGCAAGAGGACAGTCGCTAATTCACCCCTCCACTTT. The whole variable domain, filled in from reference TRBV2 and TRBJ1-6, reads EPEVTQTPSHQVTQMGQEVILRCVPISNHLYFYWYRQILGQKVEFLVSFYNNEISEKSEIFDDQFSVERPDGSNFTLKIRSTKLEDSAMYFCASSKRTVANSPLHFGNGTRLTVT.

V and J are TRBV11-2 and TRBJ2-1; D remains ambiguous. The CDR3 spans 13 residues. With 1 base removed from V and 5 bases from J, the gap between germline ends came to 6 bases. The germline CDR1 and CDR2 sequences are SGHAT and FQNNGV. The CDR3: CASSLVPNNEQFF. The CDR3 nucleotides are TGTGCCAGCAGCTTAGTACCTAACAATGAGCAGTTCTTC.

The J gene is TRBJ2-3, the V gene TRBV29-1, with 13 bases identical to TRBD2. CDR1 and CDR2 from the germline V gene are SQVTM and ANQGSEA. J was trimmed by 2 bases and V by 6 bases; bases with no gene match: 8. The CDR3 length is 16 residues. The CDR3 loop is CSVNGLAGEHTDTQYF. The CDR3 coding sequence is TGCAGCGTGAACGGACTAGCGGGAGAGCACACAGATACGCAGTATTTT.

The chain is built from TRBV6-1 and TRBJ2-7; 7 nucleotides line up with TRBD1. The CDR3 is made up of 15 amino acids. Germline V lookup: CDR1 MNHNS, CDR2 SASEGT. Germline trimming cut 1 base from V and 3 bases from J; bases unmatched to any gene: 6. CDR3 protein: CASSEGDSAVYEQYF. The CDR3, as DNA: TGTGCCAGCAGTGAAGGGGACAGCGCAGTCTACGAGCAGTACTTC.

The V call is TRBV18, the J call TRBJ2-2; a possible D gene is TRBD2 (6 bases). Germline CDR1 and CDR2: KGHSH and LQKENI. V gave up 3 bases and J gave up 1 base, with 9 bases separating them. There are 15 residues in the CDR3. In DNA form, the CDR3 reads TGTGCCAGCTCACCGGTCGGGGGGAACACCGGGGAGCTGTTTTTT. As protein: CASSPVGGNTGELFF.

The rearrangement links TRBV19 to TRBJ1-5, with TRBD1 matching over 7 bases. The CDR3 is 14 residues long. V shed 1 base, J shed 6 bases, and the junction held 3 bases outside the gene matches. Germline loops: CDR1 LNHDA, CDR2 SQIVND (reference sequence). The CDR3 sequence: CASSIVAGGQPQHF. CDR3 nucleotides: TGTGCCAGTAGTATAGTGGCAGGGGGTCAGCCCCAGCATTTT. The complete variable domain, with remaining parts taken from reference TRBV19 and TRBJ1-5, reads DGGITQSPKYLFRKEGQNVTLSCEQNLNHDAMYWYRQDPGQGLRLIYYSQIVNDFQKGDIAEGYSVSREKKESFPLTVTSAQKNPTAFYLCASSIVAGGQPQHFGDGTRLSIL.

The chain joins TRBV19 to TRBJ2-5, with D tentatively TRBD1 (6 bases). Germline CDR1 reads LNHDA; CDR2 reads SQIVND (reference sequence). V was shortened by 3 bases and J by 1 base, with 9 bases between the two germline ends. The CDR3 contains 14 residues. CDR3 nucleotides: TGTGCCAGTAGTATTGGACAGCTCCAAGAGACCCAGTACTTC. It is translated as CASSIGQLQETQYF.

This clone was observed at least ten times. The rearrangement joins TRBV4-3 to TRBJ2-1, with TRBD2 matching 7 bases. The V gene end was trimmed by 5 bases and the J gene end by 6 bases; junction bases not matched to a gene: 10. The CDR3 is 15 amino acids. From germline, CDR1 is LGHNA and CDR2 YSLEER. CDR3 region: CASSYLADKANEQFF. CDR3 DNA sequence: TGCGCCAGCAGCTATCTAGCGGATAAGGCCAATGAGCAGTTCTTC.

This chain connects TRBV7-9 to TRBJ2-7; a possible D gene is TRBD2 (5 bases). Trimming shortened V by 5 bases and J by 3 bases, and 14 bases separated the two germline ends. The CDR3 has 14 residues. Per the germline V gene, CDR1 is SEHNR and CDR2 is FQNEAQ (reference sequence). The CDR3 loop is CASSGGLAVYEQYF. DNA of the CDR3: TGTGCCAGCAGCGGTGGACTCGCCGTCTACGAGCAGTACTTC. The full variable domain, its missing parts supplied by reference TRBV7-9 and TRBJ2-7, is DTGVSQNPRHKITKRGQNVTFRCDPISEHNRLYWYRQTLGQGPEFLTYFQNEAQLEKSRLLSDRFSAERPKGSFSTLEIQRTEQGDSAMYLCASSGGLAVYEQYFGPGTRLTVT.

The chain couples TRBV4-2 to TRBJ2-1; perhaps TRBD1 as D (5 bases). V shed 4 bases and J shed 8 bases, with 9 bases lying between them. The CDR3 runs to 12 residues. Germline V gives CDR1 LGHNA, CDR2 YNFKEQ. Here the CDR3 DNA reads TGTGCCAGCAGCCGTCTAGGGGATGAGCAGTTCTTC. Translated: CASSRLGDEQFF.

This clone has a single count. This chain joins TRBV9 and TRBJ1-5; the D gene is possibly TRBD1 (5 bases). The germline V gene encodes CDR1 SGDLS and CDR2 YYNGEE. V lost 3 bases, J lost 2 bases, and 24 bases lay in between. The CDR3 loop spans 19 amino acids. The CDR3 DNA is TGTGCCAGCAGCGCTCGAACCCAATCGGGGGGAAGGGGCAATCAGCCCCAGCATTTT. Its protein product is CASSARTQSGGRGNQPQHF.

The chain is built from TRBV2 and TRBJ2-6, with no clear D. The length of the CDR3 is 14 residues. Germline V gene sequence: CDR1 SNHLY, CDR2 FYNNEI. Trimming took off 3 bases at V and 2 bases at J, with 5 bases between the two ends. The CDR3: CASSDQTGANVLTF. DNA for the CDR3: TGTGCCAGCAGTGACCAGACTGGGGCCAACGTCCTGACTTTC.

The chain carries TRBV6-5 and TRBJ2-1, with D perhaps matching TRBD2 (7 bases). Germline V gene data show CDR1 as MNHEY and CDR2 as SVGAGI. Trimming took off 0 bases at V and 9 bases at J, with 12 bases between the two ends. The CDR3 has 14 residues. The DNA of the CDR3 is TGTGCCAGCAGTTACTCGAGGGGGGGCGCTGAGCAGTTCTTC. Its protein product is CASSYSRGGAEQFF.

This clone has a handful of counts. A read error may account for a junction end that differs from germline. The rearrangement uses TRBV18 and TRBJ1-2, with a weak D call TRBD1 (5 bases). The CDR3 loop spans 11 amino acids. Per the germline V gene, CDR1 is KGHSH and CDR2 is LQKENI. The CDR3 loop reads CASSPLTAHSF. The CDR3 nucleotides are TGTGCCAGCTCACCATTGACAGCTCACTCCTTC.

J is TRBJ1-4 and V is TRBV5-1, with TRBD1 identical over 8 bases. V lost 4 bases, J lost 5 bases, and 7 bases stayed unmatched. The germline V gene encodes CDR1 SGHRS and CDR2 YFSETQ. The CDR3 is 15 residues long. The CDR3 region has the DNA TGCGCCAGCAGCCTCGGACAGGGTAAAAATGAAAAACTGTTTTTT. Amino acids: CASSLGQGKNEKLFF. The whole variable domain, remainder taken from reference TRBV5-1 and TRBJ1-4, is KAGVTQTPRYLIKTRGQQVTLSCSPISGHRSVSWYQQTPGQGLQFLFEYFSETQRNKGNFPGRFSGRQFSNSRSEMNVSTLELGDSALYLCASSLGQGKNEKLFFGSGTQLSVL.

The chain uses TRBV6-1 and TRBJ1-2; 8 nucleotides line up with TRBD1. Germline V gives CDR1 MNHNS, CDR2 SASEGT. There are 14 residues in the CDR3. The J segment lost 6 bases and the V segment lost 0 bases, leaving 3 bases of the junction unmatched. The CDR3 here is CASSEADRADGYTF. DNA for the CDR3: TGTGCCAGCAGTGAAGCGGACAGGGCGGATGGCTACACCTTC.

The CDR3 nucleotides read TGTGCCAGCAGCGTAGGGCAGGGGTTCCCCGAGCAGTACTTC. Translating gives CASSVGQGFPEQYF. The chain employs TRBV9 and TRBJ2-7, with a weak D call TRBD1 (6 bases). The CDR3 loop spans 14 amino acids. Germline CDR1 and CDR2: SGDLS and YYNGEE. Trimming took 0 bases from V and 6 from J, leaving 13 bases between them.

The table lists this clone with a few counts. The chain employs TRBV19 and TRBJ1-6, with 7 positions matching TRBD1. Germline loops: CDR1 LNHDA, CDR2 SQIVND (reference sequence). After removal of 8 bases from V and 0 bases from J, the junction contained 10 bases not matched to a gene. CDR3 size: 17 residues. In DNA form, the CDR3 reads TGTGCCAGTGCTACTTGGGACAGCCACTCCTATAATTCACCCCTCCACTTT. It translates to CASATWDSHSYNSPLHF.